The TCR beta chain under discussion was sequenced for a study of cytomegalovirus exposure and HLA in healthy donors. A multiplex PCR was run with 60 Vbeta primers and 13 Jbeta primers. Generated by immunoSEQ multiplex PCR, the TCRdb table keeps only in-frame clones and is missing some. The table records approximately 130,000 clones, 65% to 90% of them present only once. The germline CDR1 and CDR2 sequences are SGHVS and FQNEAQ. This CDR3 spans 16 amino acids. Germline trimming cut 7 bases from V and 4 bases from J; bases unmatched to any gene: 15. The sample comprised PBMCs. The clonotype comes from a woman in her thirties or forties in good health and CMV-seronegative. The chain employs TRBV7-8 and TRBJ2-5, with 7 nucleotides matching TRBD2. The CDR3 region has the DNA TGTGCCAGCACCCCCCCTGGGGGAGGGCCGTTAGAGACCCAGTACTTC. Residues: CASTPPGGGPLETQYF.